This TCR beta chain is drawn from a study of T cell responses to AZD1222 COVID-19 vaccine. The CDR3 is 19 residues long. V lost 0 bases to trimming and J lost 9 bases; unmatched junction nucleotides: 17. Germline CDR1 reads LGHNA; CDR2 reads YSLEER. Assay used: immunoSEQ multiplex PCR; TCRdb lists only in-frame clones, some missing. The data show 150,000 or so clones, 88% seen once. The source was peripheral blood, collected on day 0 of AZD1222 vaccination. This receptor was taken from an adult in good health. The chain employs TRBV4-3 and TRBJ2-3; 11 positions match TRBD2. The CDR3 region is CASSQDSHGLAGPLGTQYF. Written as DNA, the CDR3 is TGCGCCAGCAGCCAAGATTCCCATGGACTAGCGGGTCCCCTCGGAACGCAGTATTTT.